This TCR beta chain emerged from a study of blood T cell repertoires in COVID-19. The overall study: Acute and convalescent COVID-19 specimens originated in the United States, Italy and Spain.

This CDR3 has 13 residues. CDR1 and CDR2 (germline): SGDLS, YYNGEE. V was pared by 4 bases and J by 5 bases, with 3 bases of the junction left unmatched. Method: immunoSEQ multiplex PCR; TCRdb's copy keeps in-frame clones and lacks some. The sample shows about 83,000 clones, roughly nine tenths of them seen only once. The sample comprised peripheral blood. The clonotype was recovered from a woman older than 75 with active or convalescent COVID-19. The chain is built from TRBV9 and TRBJ1-1; 9 nucleotides align to TRBD1. The CDR3 is CASSPGTGTEAFF. The DNA of the CDR3 is TGTGCCAGCAGCCCAGGGACAGGGACTGAAGCTTTCTTT.